This is a list of T cell receptor beta chains from one sample in a study of radiotherapy plus CTLA-4 blockade in lung cancer. The table came from immunoSEQ multiplex PCR; TCRdb's copy has only in-frame clones and leaves some out. The sample consists of about 120,000 clones, 80% to 90% of them appearing once. Source: peripheral blood, taken from a patient treated with radiotherapy plus ipilimumab. The receptors were sampled from a human donor with non-small cell lung cancer that progressed on radiotherapy plus ipilimumab. Each CDR3 is given with its conserved first and last residue. The order of the fields is clone size, J gene, V gene, D gene, CDR3 protein, CDR3 DNA. The D gene is left open where the match is weak. Size is omitted from some rows. Given values are once, few, many or a class for expanded clones.

>-|TRBJ1-4|TRBV6-6|TRBD1
CASSDRGSSNEKLFF
TGTGCCAGCAGTGACAGGGGATCGAGTAATGAAAAACTGTTTTTT
>-|TRBJ2-4|TRBV6-5|-
CASSYDAMQNIQYF
TGTGCCAGCAGTTACGATGCGATGCAAAACATTCAGTACTTC
>-|TRBJ1-5|TRBV19|-
CASTGHGKEYSNQPQHF
TGTGCCAGTACGGGACACGGAAAAGAGTATAGCAATCAGCCCCAGCATTTT
>-|TRBJ2-2|TRBV7-9|-
CASSLVGFTGELFF
TGTGCCAGCAGCTTAGTAGGGTTCACCGGGGAGCTGTTTTTT
>-|TRBJ1-2|TRBV6-5|-
CASSYSASEHYGYTF
TGTGCCAGCAGTTACTCCGCGAGCGAGCACTATGGCTACACCTTC
>-|TRBJ2-2|TRBV6-1|-
CASSERRNTGELFF
TGTGCCAGCAGTGAACGAAGGAACACCGGGGAGCTGTTTTTT
>-|TRBJ1-2|TRBV2|-
CASSEAGFGGYTF
TGTGCCAGCAGTGAAGCTGGGTTCGGCGGCTACACCTTC
>-|TRBJ2-7|TRBV5-4|TRBD1
CASSLGGPGQGSEQYF
TGTGCCAGCAGCTTGGGAGGCCCGGGACAGGGCTCCGAGCAGTACTTC
>-|TRBJ2-1|TRBV4-1|TRBD1
CASSQGDRGRWRNEQFF
TGCGCCAGCAGCCAGGGCGACAGGGGGCGATGGCGCAATGAGCAGTTCTTC
>-|TRBJ2-5|TRBV5-1|TRBD1
CASSSTGGLIRGETQYF
TGCGCCAGCAGCTCGACAGGGGGCTTAATTCGCGGGGAGACCCAGTACTTC
>-|TRBJ1-1|TRBV20-1|-
CSARGSAEAFF
TGCAGTGCTAGAGGTTCCGCTGAAGCTTTCTTT
>-|TRBJ2-2|TRBV2|-
CASSGSRGGELFF
TGTGCCAGCAGTGGGTCTCGGGGAGGGGAGCTGTTTTTT
>-|TRBJ2-7|TRBV7-2|TRBD2
CASSQQSGRGNIEQYF
TGTGCCAGCAGCCAACAATCCGGGAGGGGAAATATCGAGCAGTACTTC
>-|TRBJ2-1|TRBV4-2|-
CASSQDGLIDNEQFF
TGTGCCAGCAGCCAAGATGGACTTATCGACAATGAGCAGTTCTTC
>few|TRBJ2-1|TRBV10-3|-
CAIGLGPSGSNEQFF
TGTGCCATCGGACTCGGCCCCTCGGGGTCCAATGAGCAGTTCTTC
>-|TRBJ2-7|TRBV6-1|-
CASSDPGPNEQYF
TGTGCCAGCAGTGACCCGGGGCCGAACGAGCAGTACTTC
>-|TRBJ2-1|TRBV29-1|-
CSAGTSYNEQFF
TGCAGCGCCGGGACTTCCTACAATGAGCAGTTCTTC
>-|TRBJ1-1|TRBV6-5|TRBD1
CASSYLQGTEAFF
TGTGCCAGCAGTTACCTACAGGGGACTGAAGCTTTCTTT
>-|TRBJ2-2|TRBV15|-
CATSRASGELFF
TGTGCCACCAGCAGAGCTTCCGGGGAGCTGTTTTTT
>-|TRBJ1-2|TRBV5-1|TRBD1
CASSPAGTGLSGYTF
TGCGCCAGCAGCCCCGCCGGGACAGGGTTGAGTGGCTACACCTTC
>-|TRBJ2-7|TRBV6-5|-
CASRARLGSPYEQYF
TGTGCCAGCAGGGCACGGCTAGGCAGCCCCTACGAGCAGTACTTC
>once|TRBJ2-7|TRBV5-1|-
CASSLALGIYEQYF
TGCGCCAGCAGCTTGGCATTAGGGATTTACGAGCAGTACTTC
>-|TRBJ2-7|TRBV7-9|TRBD1
CASSTNRGPGLYEQYF
TGTGCCAGCAGCACAAACAGGGGGCCCGGCCTCTACGAGCAGTACTTC
>-|TRBJ2-6|TRBV6-1|TRBD2
CASSEFVGGRLGSGANVLTF
TGTGCCAGCAGTGAATTCGTGGGGGGGAGACTGGGCTCTGGGGCCAACGTCCTGACTTTC
>few|TRBJ1-1|TRBV7-9|-
CASSLAGTEAFF
TGTGCCAGCAGCTTAGCTGGCACTGAAGCTTTCTTT
>-|TRBJ2-1|TRBV7-3|-
CASSLTGVRGGNEQFF
TGTGCCAGCAGCTTAACCGGGGTCCGGGGTGGGAATGAGCAGTTCTTC
>-|TRBJ2-1|TRBV6-1|TRBD1
CASTWDRAGEQFF
TGTGCCAGTACCTGGGACAGGGCCGGTGAGCAGTTCTTC
>-|TRBJ2-7|TRBV5-1|-
CASSLDRASLGEQYF
TGCGCCAGCAGCTTGGACCGGGCCTCCTTGGGCGAGCAGTACTTC
>-|TRBJ1-2|TRBV5-1|-
CASSRGASGDGYTF
TGTGCCAGCAGCAGAGGCGCCTCGGGTGATGGCTACACCTTC
>-|TRBJ2-5|TRBV9|TRBD2
CASSPPPGLAGYQETQYF
TGTGCCAGCAGCCCACCACCGGGACTAGCGGGGTACCAAGAGACCCAGTACTTC
>-|TRBJ1-5|TRBV19|TRBD1
CASSIMQGENQPQHF
TGTGCCAGTAGTATAATGCAGGGGGAAAATCAGCCCCAGCATTTT